This T cell receptor beta chain is drawn from a study of blood T cell repertoires in COVID-19. Profiled with immunoSEQ multiplex PCR; TCRdb holds only in-frame clones, not every one. The sample contains some 100,000 clones, approximately 86% of which appear only once. The V gene's germline CDR1 is SGHTA and CDR2 FQGTGA. This CDR3 comprises 15 residues. After removal of 6 bases from V and 2 bases from J, the junction contained 6 bases not matched to a gene. The sequence was obtained from a man aged 50 or older with acute or convalescent COVID-19. Material: peripheral blood. The chain uses TRBV7-3 and TRBJ2-2, with 7 positions matching TRBD1. The CDR3 coding sequence is TGTGCCAGCAGACGGGACAGTTTCAACACCGGGGAGCTGTTTTTT. This encodes CASRRDSFNTGELFF.